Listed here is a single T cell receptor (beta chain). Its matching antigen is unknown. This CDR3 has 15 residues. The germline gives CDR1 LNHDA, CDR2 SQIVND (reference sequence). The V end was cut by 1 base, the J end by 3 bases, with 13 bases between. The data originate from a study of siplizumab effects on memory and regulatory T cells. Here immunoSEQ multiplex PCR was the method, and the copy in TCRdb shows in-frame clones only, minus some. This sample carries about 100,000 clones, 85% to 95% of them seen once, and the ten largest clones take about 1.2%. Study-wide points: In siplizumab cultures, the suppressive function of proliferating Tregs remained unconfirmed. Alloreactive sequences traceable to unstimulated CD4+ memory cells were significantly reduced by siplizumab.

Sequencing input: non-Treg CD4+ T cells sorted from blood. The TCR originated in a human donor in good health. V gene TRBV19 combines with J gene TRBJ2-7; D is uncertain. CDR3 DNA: TGTGCCAGTAGTATAGGAACTGACGGATTCTACGAGCAGTACTTC. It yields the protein CASSIGTDGFYEQYF.